This T cell receptor beta chain came from a study of PD-L1 blockade in urothelial cancer. The time point was: pretreatment peripheral blood. Assay: immunoSEQ multiplex PCR; the TCRdb copy retains only in-frame clones and omits some. Among around 130,000 clones listed, about 88% were seen once. The V segment lost 6 bases and the J segment 1 base; nucleotides outside the gene matches: 3. The germline CDR1 and CDR2 sequences are SGHTA and FQGNSA. This CDR3 has 14 amino acids. This rearrangement joins TRBV7-2 to TRBJ1-3, with TRBD1 matching 7 bases. The source was PBMCs, collected around atezolizumab (anti-PD-L1) treatment. This TCR was recovered from a man in his fifties or sixties with urothelial cancer. Written as DNA, the CDR3 is TGTGCCAGCAGGAGACAGGGATCTGGAAACACCATATATTTT. As protein: CASRRQGSGNTIYF.